This T cell receptor beta chain was documented in a study of beta chain features in type 1 diabetes (dated by TCRdb to 2017 to 2018). For context, the study as a whole: No differences in mean age, gender distribution, total cell number or subset yield were found between patients and healthy donors. A total of approximately 99,000,000 sorted cells were examined across all samples, and RNA yield correlated strongly with the number of cells per subset. Whereas all 30 or so donors provided naive and central memory subsets, regulatory and stem cell-like memory subsets were isolated from just 8 patients and roughly 8 healthy donors. In the study, recently diagnosed type 1 diabetes patients and matched healthy donors were compared on the TCRB repertoires of their sorted circulating CD4+ T cell subsets.

The High Capacity cDNA Reverse Transcription Kit was used to reverse transcribe all of the isolated RNA, meaning that expressed TCRB transcripts were what got sequenced. Deep immunoSEQ sequencing was applied to naive, central memory and regulatory T cell samples, giving an average of around 3.4 million total reads per sample. Sorted cells were lysed in RLT buffer and RNA was extracted with DNase-treated RNeasy Micro or Mini kits, depending on cell number. To prevent cross-contamination, each cell subset was processed individually, whereas patient and healthy donor samples were processed jointly. The immunoSEQ multiplex PCR was used to amplify TCRB sequences from cDNA, generating 87-bp fragments that spanned the CDR3 region. Sequencing of the amplicons was done on the Illumina HiSeq platform. As for how the authors treated the data: Synthetic template baselines were used to correct PCR bias computationally, reads within Hamming distance 2 were collapsed together, and singletons that could not be merged were discarded. Reads were aligned against IMGT to assign V, D and J genes, CDR3 length and insertions or deletions at six rearrangement sites. Within each subset, clonotype counts were normalized to the number of sorted cells before true diversity and Gini coefficients were calculated with the tcR R package. The overlap coefficient, calculated on TCRB nucleotide sequences, was used to quantify repertoire sharing. Out-of-frame TCRB sequences from naive cells were analyzed to stand in for the pre-selection repertoire. TCRdb carries this immuneACCESS record with in-frame sequences only. Its versions omit some clonotypes, under half of them owing to an unresolved V gene in the studies checked, with the rest unexplained. V and J calls and clone size are given by that table; D and trimming were obtained from the DNA. For this sample the table gives just over 600,000 clones, of which 15% to 18% were detected only once. Of the sample, about 0.097% falls within the top ten clones.

Taken from the germline V gene, the CDR1 and CDR2 loops are SGHTA and FQGNSA. V and J lose 5 bases and 0 bases, and a span of 17 bases separates them. From the cysteine up to the phenylalanine, the CDR3 has a length of 17 residues. This entry keeps only the CDR3 DNA: 51 bases, framed from base 1. Overall results and qualifications from the work: Because the HLA sub-analyses included only small numbers of individuals, any influence of HLA type on TCRB rearrangement was left unresolved. At VDJ recombination sites, type 1 diabetes patients had fewer insertions and more deleted nucleotides, which implies abnormalities in thymic rearrangement. Because cDNA was sequenced instead of genomic DNA, highly expressing activated cells could be over-represented, though the groups showed no difference in activation or CD3 levels. Type 1 diabetes patients showed a moderate but significant shortening of TCRB CDR3 length in all four CD4+ subsets. PCR might favor shorter templates, but patient and control samples were amplified and corrected together, so any skew would affect both groups equally. The naive, central memory and regulatory TCRB repertoires appeared to resemble one another more closely among patients than among healthy donors.

This clone has a handful of counts. This receptor's antigen is unknown. No base quality information exists; no much larger clone differs at one position. From each donor, a single peripheral blood sample of about 116 mL on average was drawn into heparinised tubes. A BD FACSAria II and a panel including CD45RO, CCR7, CD25, CD127, CD95 and CD27 were used to sort naive, central memory, regulatory and stem cell-like memory CD4+ T cells. A purity above 95% was achieved for all sorted populations. Right away, PBMCs were isolated by Lymphoprep density gradient centrifugation and were stained directly, with no culture step. Samples were stained and sorted in pairs, with one healthy donor and one patient per experiment, so that batch effects were minimized.

Sequencing was performed on naive CD4+ T cells from blood. Explained via the paper, the cell subset or site label denotes: true naive CD4+ T cells. The sequence was obtained from a young man in good health. The chain is made from TRBV7-2 and TRBJ2-4; no D gene call is confident. The CDR3 region: CASSVDGSLLAKNIQYF. The nucleotide sequence reads TGTGCCAGCAGCGTAGACGGTTCCCTACTAGCCAAAAACATTCAGTACTTC.